This entry concerns a single T cell receptor (beta chain). Antigen: not known. The source of the sample is a study of T cell responses to AZD1222 COVID-19 vaccine. The table came from immunoSEQ multiplex PCR; TCRdb's copy has only in-frame clones and leaves some out. In the table there are about 87,000 clones, nearly 90% of which are singletons. The CDR3 is 14 amino acids. Germline CDR1 reads SGDLS; CDR2 reads YYNGEE. Trimming left V 2 bases short and J 5 bases short, with 10 bases between. Notes on the study in general: Donors in the cohort were predominantly white British and more often female, and clonal diversity was possibly underestimated.

The TCR sequence derives from an adult in good health. The sequenced sample was peripheral blood, obtained on day 0 of AZD1222 vaccination. The chain recombines TRBV9 with TRBJ2-2; D possibly matches TRBD1 or TRBD2 (6 bases each). CDR3 nucleotides: TGTGCCAGCAGCGTGAGGGGGGAAACCGGGGAGCTGTTTTTT. Its protein is CASSVRGETGELFF.